The entry that follows covers one TCR beta chain sequence. Its antigen is currently unknown. Clones were read by immunoSEQ multiplex PCR, and TCRdb kept only the in-frame ones, dropping some. The sample gives about 140,000 clones, about 90% of which show up once; 4% is in the top ten. This sample was taken from a study of T cell responses to AZD1222 COVID-19 vaccine. Study-level points and caveats: In the spike-specific TCR repertoire, nearly half reportedly target unmutated variant regions.

The CDR3 is 10 amino acids. The V end lost 5 bases, the J end lost 10 bases, and 8 bases lay between the germline ends. The sequence was obtained from an adult who received the AZD1222 COVID-19 vaccine. The rearrangement links TRBV12-3 or TRBV12-4 to TRBJ1-1; D not certain. The sequencing used peripheral blood, collected 28 days after the second AZD1222 dose. The CDR3 DNA reads as TGTGCCAGCAGTCCCCTTGCAGCTTTCTTT. Residues: CASSPLAAFF.